The following is a T cell receptor beta chain sequence with its context. The entry originates in a study of blood T cell repertoires in COVID-19. Germline assignment: CDR1 SGDLS and CDR2 YYNGEE. Trimming stripped 3 bases from V and 9 bases from J, with 13 bases between. The CDR3 contains 14 residues. Measured with immunoSEQ multiplex PCR; TCRdb has only the in-frame clones, and not every one. The sample consists of hundreds of thousands of clones, around 87% of them appearing once. The sample was peripheral blood. The gene calls are TRBV9 and TRBJ1-6; tentatively, D is TRBD1 (5 bases). The sequence was collected from a woman aged 60-75 years with COVID-19, enrolled during active disease. CDR3 sequence reads: CASSAGLNSSPLHF. In DNA form, the CDR3 reads TGTGCCAGCAGCGCGGGACTAAATTCTTCACCCCTCCACTTT.